This T cell receptor (beta chain) was sequenced for a study of blood T cell repertoires in COVID-19. Sequencing used immunoSEQ multiplex PCR; TCRdb keeps in-frame clones, though not all of them. The repertoire includes fewer than 350,000 clones, around four fifths of them detected once, and around 4.5% sits in the top ten. The germline V gene encodes CDR1 SGHRS and CDR2 YFSETQ. V was cut by 7 bases and J by 4 bases, with 12 bases left in between. This CDR3 contains 12 residues. The TCR comes from a woman aged 45 to 65 with active or convalescent COVID-19. This rearrangement joins TRBV5-1 to TRBJ2-7, with D possibly matching TRBD2 (5 bases). The material sequenced was peripheral blood. The CDR3 nucleotides read TGCGCCAGCCGGGAAGAGGTGTACGAGCAGTACTTC. Protein product: CASREEVYEQYF.